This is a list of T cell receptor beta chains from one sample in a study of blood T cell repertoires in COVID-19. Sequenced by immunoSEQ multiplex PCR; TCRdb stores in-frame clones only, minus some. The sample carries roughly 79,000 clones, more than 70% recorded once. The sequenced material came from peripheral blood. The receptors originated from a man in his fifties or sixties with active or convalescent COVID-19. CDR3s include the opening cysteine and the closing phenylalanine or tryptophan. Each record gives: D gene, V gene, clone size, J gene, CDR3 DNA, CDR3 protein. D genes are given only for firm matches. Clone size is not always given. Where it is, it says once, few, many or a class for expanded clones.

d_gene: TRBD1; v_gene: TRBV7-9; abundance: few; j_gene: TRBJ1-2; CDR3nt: TGTGCCAGCAGCCAAGGGACAGGGACGGATGGCTACACCTTC; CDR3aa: CASSQGTGTDGYTF
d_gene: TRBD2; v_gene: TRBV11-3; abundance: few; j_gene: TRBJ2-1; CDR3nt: TGTGCCAGCAGCTTAGGAGGTTCGCGGGGGGGCGCTGAGCAGTTCTTC; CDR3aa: CASSLGGSRGGAEQFF
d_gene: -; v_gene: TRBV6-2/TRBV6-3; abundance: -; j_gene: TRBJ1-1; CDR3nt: TGTGCCAGCAGCCTTATATCGAACACTGAAGCTTTCTTT; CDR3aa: CASSLISNTEAFF
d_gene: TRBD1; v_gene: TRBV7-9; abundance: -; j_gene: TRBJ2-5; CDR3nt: TGTGCCAGCAGCCCACTCAATAGACCGGGACAGGGAGAGACCCAGTACTTC; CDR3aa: CASSPLNRPGQGETQYF
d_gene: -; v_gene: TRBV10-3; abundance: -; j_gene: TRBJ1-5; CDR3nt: TGTGCCATCAGTGGACAGCAAGATCAGCCCCAGCATTTT; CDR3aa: CAISGQQDQPQHF
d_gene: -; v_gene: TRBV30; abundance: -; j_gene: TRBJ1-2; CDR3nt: TGTGCCTGGAGTCAAGGGAGCATATATGGCTACACCTTC; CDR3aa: CAWSQGSIYGYTF
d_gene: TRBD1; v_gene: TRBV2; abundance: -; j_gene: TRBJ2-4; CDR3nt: TGTGCCAGCATGACTCCCGGGACAGGGAACATTCAGTACTTC; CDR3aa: CASMTPGTGNIQYF
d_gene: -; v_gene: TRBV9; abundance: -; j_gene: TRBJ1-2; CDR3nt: TGTGCCAGCAGCGTAGCGCCGACCCAAAGGGAGGGCTACACCTTC; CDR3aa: CASSVAPTQREGYTF
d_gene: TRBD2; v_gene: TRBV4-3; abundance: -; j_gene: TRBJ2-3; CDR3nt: TGCGCCAGCAGCCAAAGCCCGGCAGCGGGGGTCCCAGATACGCAGTATTTT; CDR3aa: CASSQSPAAGVPDTQYF
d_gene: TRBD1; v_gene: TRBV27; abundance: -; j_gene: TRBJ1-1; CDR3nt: TGTGCCAGCAGGGCTGGACAGGGGTACACTGAAGCTTTCTTT; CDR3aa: CASRAGQGYTEAFF
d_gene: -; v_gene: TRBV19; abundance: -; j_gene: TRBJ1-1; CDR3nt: TGTGCCAGTACCACCCTTCATGACAGTAACACTGAAGCTTTCTTT; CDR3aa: CASTTLHDSNTEAFF
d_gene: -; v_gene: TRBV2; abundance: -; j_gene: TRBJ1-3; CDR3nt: TGTGCCAGCAAAGGAGAAGGCCGTGGAAACACCATATATTTT; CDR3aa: CASKGEGRGNTIYF
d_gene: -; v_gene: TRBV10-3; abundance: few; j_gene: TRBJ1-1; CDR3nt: TGTGCCATCAGGCTGGACAGTCGAAACACTGAAGCTTTCTTT; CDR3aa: CAIRLDSRNTEAFF
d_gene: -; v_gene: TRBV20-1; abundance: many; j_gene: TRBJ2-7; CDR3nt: TGCAGTGCTAGCGGGGTCGGGGAGCAGTACTTC; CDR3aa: CSASGVGEQYF
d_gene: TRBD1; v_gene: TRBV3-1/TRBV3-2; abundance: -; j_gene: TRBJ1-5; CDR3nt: TGTGCCAGCAGCCCCCGGGACAGGGGCCAGCCCCAGCATTTT; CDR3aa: CASSPRDRGQPQHF
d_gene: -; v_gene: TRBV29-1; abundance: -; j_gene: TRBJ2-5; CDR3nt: TGCAGCGTTGCCCCCGCGCGGGGAGAGACCCAGTACTTC; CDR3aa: CSVAPARGETQYF
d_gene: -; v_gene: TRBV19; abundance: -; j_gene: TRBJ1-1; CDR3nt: TGTGCCAGTAGTATAGGTGACAGATTACTGAACACTGAAGCTTTCTTT; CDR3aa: CASSIGDRLLNTEAFF
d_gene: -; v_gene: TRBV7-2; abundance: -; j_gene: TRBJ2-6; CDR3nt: TGTGCCAGCAGCCCGCCCCAGGGACTGATGTCTGGGGCCAACGTCCTGACTTTC; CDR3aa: CASSPPQGLMSGANVLTF
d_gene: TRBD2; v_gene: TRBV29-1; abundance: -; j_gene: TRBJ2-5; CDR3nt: TGCAGCGTTGAAAGACTAGCGGGGGGCCTGGGTGCGACCCAGTACTTC; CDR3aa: CSVERLAGGLGATQYF
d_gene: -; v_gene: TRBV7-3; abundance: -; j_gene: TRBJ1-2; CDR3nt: TGTGCCAGCAGCCGCCCCAGCAGGGTGGACTATGGCTACACCTTC; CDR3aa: CASSRPSRVDYGYTF
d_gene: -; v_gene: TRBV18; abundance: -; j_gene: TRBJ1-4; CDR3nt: TGTGCCAGCTCACCACCGGGCAGCTTTAATGAAAAACTGTTTTTT; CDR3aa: CASSPPGSFNEKLFF
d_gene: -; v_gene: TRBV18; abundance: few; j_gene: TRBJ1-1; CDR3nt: TGTGCCAGCTCACCAAAAACGGGGGGAACTGAAGCTTTCTTT; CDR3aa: CASSPKTGGTEAFF
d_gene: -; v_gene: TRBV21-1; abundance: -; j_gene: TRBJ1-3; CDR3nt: TGTGCCAGCAGCAAGGGAGACTCTGGAAACACCATATATTTT; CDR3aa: CASSKGDSGNTIYF
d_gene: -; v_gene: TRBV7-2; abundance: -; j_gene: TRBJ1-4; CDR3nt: TGTGCCAGCAGCTTAGGGGGGACTGTCGCTGAAAAACTGTTTTTT; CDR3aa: CASSLGGTVAEKLFF
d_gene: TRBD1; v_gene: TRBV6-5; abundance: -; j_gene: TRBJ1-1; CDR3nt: TGTGCCAGCAGTTGGACAGGGAGCACTGAAGCTTTCTTT; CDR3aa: CASSWTGSTEAFF
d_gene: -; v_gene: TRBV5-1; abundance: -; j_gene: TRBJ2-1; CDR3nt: TGCGCCAGCTCCCTAAACCCCGAAGAGCAGTTCTTC; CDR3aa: CASSLNPEEQFF
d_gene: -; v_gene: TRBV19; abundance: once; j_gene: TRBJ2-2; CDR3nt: TGTGCCACCTCAGGAGGGGGGGGGAACACCGGGGAGCTGTTTTTT; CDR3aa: CATSGGGGNTGELFF
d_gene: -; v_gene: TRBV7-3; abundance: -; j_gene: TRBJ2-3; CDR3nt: TGTGCCAGCAGCCCGCAGGGGAGCACAGATACGCAGTATTTT; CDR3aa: CASSPQGSTDTQYF
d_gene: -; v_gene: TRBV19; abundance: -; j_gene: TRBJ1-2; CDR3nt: TGTGCCAGTAGTTCCAGGGTAGGGGGCTACACCTTC; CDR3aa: CASSSRVGGYTF
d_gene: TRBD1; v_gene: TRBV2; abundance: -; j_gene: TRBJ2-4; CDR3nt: TGTGCCAGCAGAGGACAGGGAAGAGACATTCAGTACTTC; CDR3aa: CASRGQGRDIQYF
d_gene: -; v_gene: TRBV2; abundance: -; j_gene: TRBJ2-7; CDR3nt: TGTGCCAGCAGTGTTTCGACTGCCGTGGTGGAGCAGTACTTC; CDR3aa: CASSVSTAVVEQYF
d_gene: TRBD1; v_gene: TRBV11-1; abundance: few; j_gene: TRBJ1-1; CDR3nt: TGTGCCAGCAGCTTATGGGACAGACTTACTGAAGCTTTCTTT; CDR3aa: CASSLWDRLTEAFF
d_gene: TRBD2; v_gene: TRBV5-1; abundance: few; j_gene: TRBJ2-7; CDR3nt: TGCGCCAGCAGCTTGCTTTTAGCGGGGGGATTCCCGACCTACGAGCAGTACTTC; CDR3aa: CASSLLLAGGFPTYEQYF
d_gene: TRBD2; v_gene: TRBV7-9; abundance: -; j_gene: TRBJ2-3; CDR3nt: TGTGCCAGCAGCCAAACTCGGGGGGAGTACACAGATACGCAGTATTTT; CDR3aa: CASSQTRGEYTDTQYF
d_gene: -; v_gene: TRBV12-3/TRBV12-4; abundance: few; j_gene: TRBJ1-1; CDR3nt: TGTGCCAGCAGGACGACACCTATGAAAGCTTTCTTT; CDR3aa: CASRTTPMKAFF
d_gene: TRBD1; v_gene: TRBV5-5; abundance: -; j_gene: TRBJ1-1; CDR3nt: TGTGCCAGCAGCTTGAATTTTAGGACAGGGGGCCTTGAAGCTTTCTTT; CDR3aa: CASSLNFRTGGLEAFF
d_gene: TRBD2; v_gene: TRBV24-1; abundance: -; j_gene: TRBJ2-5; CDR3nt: TGTGCCACCAGTGACCGGGACCGGGGGGCCCAGTACTTC; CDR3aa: CATSDRDRGAQYF
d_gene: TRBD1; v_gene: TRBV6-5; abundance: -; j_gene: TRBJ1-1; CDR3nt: TGTGCCAGCCTCAGTCGCCGGGACAGGGTCACTGAAGCTTTCTTT; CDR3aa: CASLSRRDRVTEAFF
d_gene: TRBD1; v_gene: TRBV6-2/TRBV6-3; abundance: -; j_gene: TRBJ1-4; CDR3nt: TGTGCCAGCAGTAACCTTCGGGACAGGGGAACAACTAATGAAAAACTGTTTTTT; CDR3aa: CASSNLRDRGTTNEKLFF
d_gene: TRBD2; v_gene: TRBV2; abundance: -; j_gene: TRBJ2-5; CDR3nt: TGTGCCAGCAGCGCCTTTAGGGGCGGGGGGCTCCAAGAGACCCAGTACTTC; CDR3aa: CASSAFRGGGLQETQYF
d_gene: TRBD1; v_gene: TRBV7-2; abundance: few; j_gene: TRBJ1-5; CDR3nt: TGTGCCAGCAGCTTAAACGACAGGGTGGGTCAGCCCCAGCATTTT; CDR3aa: CASSLNDRVGQPQHF
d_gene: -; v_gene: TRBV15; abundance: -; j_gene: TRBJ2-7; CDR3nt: TGTGCCACCAGCAGAGAAACACCTTTGGACGAGCAGTACTTC; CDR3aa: CATSRETPLDEQYF
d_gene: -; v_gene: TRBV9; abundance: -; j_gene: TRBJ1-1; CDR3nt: TGTGCCAGCAGCAGTCCGGGGAACACTGAAGCTTTCTTT; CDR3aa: CASSSPGNTEAFF
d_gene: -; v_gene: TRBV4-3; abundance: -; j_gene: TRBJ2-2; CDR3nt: TGCGCCAGCAGCCAAGTGGCGGGGTCGAACACCGGGGAGCTGTTTTTT; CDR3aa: CASSQVAGSNTGELFF
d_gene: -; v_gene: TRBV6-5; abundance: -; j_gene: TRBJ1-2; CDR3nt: TGTGCCAGCAGTTACGGGCCCCTGGCTAACTATGGCTACACCTTC; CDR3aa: CASSYGPLANYGYTF
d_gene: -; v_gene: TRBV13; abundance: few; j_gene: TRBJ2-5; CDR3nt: TGTGCCAGCAGCCCTCCGGGACAAGGCCAAGAGACCCAGTACTTC; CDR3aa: CASSPPGQGQETQYF
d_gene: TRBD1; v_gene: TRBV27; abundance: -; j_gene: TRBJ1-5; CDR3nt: TGTGCCAGCAGTCCGGGACAGGATTGGGATCAGCCCCAGCATTTT; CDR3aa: CASSPGQDWDQPQHF
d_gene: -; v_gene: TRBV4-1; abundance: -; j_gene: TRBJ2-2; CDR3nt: TGCGCCAGCAGCCGTAACAGCGGATCAAACACCGGGGAGCTGTTTTTT; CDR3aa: CASSRNSGSNTGELFF
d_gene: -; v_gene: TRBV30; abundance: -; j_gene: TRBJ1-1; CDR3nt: TGTGCCTGGAGTATCTACAGGGTACGACCTGAAGCTTTCTTT; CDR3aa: CAWSIYRVRPEAFF
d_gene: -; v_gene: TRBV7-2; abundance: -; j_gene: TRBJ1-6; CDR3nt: TGTGCCAGCAGCTTACGACGGGAGCCCCTCCACTTT; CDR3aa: CASSLRREPLHF
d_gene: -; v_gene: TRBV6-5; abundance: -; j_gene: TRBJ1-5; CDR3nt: TGTGCCAGTCGTCAGTCCATTAGCAATCAGCCCCAGCATTTT; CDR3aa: CASRQSISNQPQHF
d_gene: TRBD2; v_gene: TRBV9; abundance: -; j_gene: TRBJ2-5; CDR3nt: TGTGCCAGCAGCCCAAGGACTAGCGGGGGAGGGACCCAGTACTTC; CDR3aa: CASSPRTSGGGTQYF
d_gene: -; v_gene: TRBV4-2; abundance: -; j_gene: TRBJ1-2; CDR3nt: TGTGCCAGCAGCCAAGACCGGACTAGGTATGGCTACACCTTC; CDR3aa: CASSQDRTRYGYTF
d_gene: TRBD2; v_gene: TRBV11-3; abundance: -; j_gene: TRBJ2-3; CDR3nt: TGTGCCAGCAGCCCCCCCGGGGGGGATACGCAGTATTTT; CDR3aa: CASSPPGGDTQYF
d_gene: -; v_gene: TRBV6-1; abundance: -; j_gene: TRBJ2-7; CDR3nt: TGTGCCAGCAGTGAAAACTTTCGTGGGGAGTTATACGAGCAGTACTTC; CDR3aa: CASSENFRGELYEQYF
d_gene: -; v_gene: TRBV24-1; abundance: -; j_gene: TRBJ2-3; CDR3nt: TGTGCCACCAGCGCTGGTGGGGGGACAGATACGCAGTATTTT; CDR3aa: CATSAGGGTDTQYF